These 22 T cell receptor beta chains came from one sample sequenced in a study of OX40 agonist ivuxolimab in advanced cancers. Measured with immunoSEQ multiplex PCR; TCRdb has only the in-frame clones, and not every one. The sample holds about 49,000 clones; around 81% are singletons and the top ten take 5.5% to 7%. The starting material was CD4+ or CD8+ T cells sorted from blood, obtained in a trial of the OX40 agonist ivuxolimab. These receptors came from an adult with an advanced solid tumor such as melanoma, head and neck, liver or kidney cancer.

The rearrangement joins TRBV7-6 to TRBJ1-1, with D perhaps matching TRBD1 (5 bases). Germline V lookup: CDR1 SGHVS, CDR2 FNYEAQ. The CDR3 contains 14 residues. Trimming shortened V by 3 bases and J by 5 bases, and 13 bases separated the two germline ends. This CDR3 is CASSFNLGETEAFF. CDR3 nucleotides: TGTGCCAGCAGCTTCAATCTAGGGGAAACTGAAGCTTTCTTT.

This clone has a count of ten or more. The chain joins TRBV27 to TRBJ1-1; D is uncertain. V lost 0 bases and J 1 base, leaving 12 bases between the germline ends. The germline V gene encodes CDR1 MNHEY and CDR2 SMNVEV (reference sequence). This CDR3 contains 16 residues. DNA of the CDR3: TGTGCCAGCAGTTTATCGCCGGACGGAGAGAACACTGAAGCTTTCTTT. This codes for CASSLSPDGENTEAFF.

The chain couples TRBV19 to TRBJ1-2; the D gene is possibly TRBD1 (5 bases). Per the germline V gene, CDR1 is LNHDA and CDR2 is SQIVND (reference sequence). V lost 5 bases to trimming and J lost 4 bases, with 14 bases between them. The CDR3 sequence is 14 residues long. The CDR3 region has the DNA TGTGCCAGTAGTCCCGGGGCAGGGCCCTATGGCTACACCTTC. Amino acids: CASSPGAGPYGYTF.

This chain connects TRBV13 to TRBJ2-1; D remains ambiguous. Germline V gene data show CDR1 as PRHDT and CDR2 as FYEKMQ (reference sequence). The CDR3 has 11 amino acids. Trimming removed 3 bases from V and 10 bases from J, with 7 bases in between. The CDR3 loop is CASSFEEEQFF. The CDR3 region has the DNA TGTGCCAGCAGCTTCGAAGAGGAGCAGTTCTTC.

In the case of this clone: Germline is not matched at one junction end, which may reflect a read error. V is TRBV5-1 and J is TRBJ1-1, with D possibly matching TRBD1 (5 bases). The germline V gene has CDR1 SGHRS and CDR2 YFSETQ. The CDR3 is 14 residues long. The CDR3 DNA follows: TGTGCCAGCAGCTTGTGGCAGGGTAACACTGAAGCTTTCTTT. Translating it yields CASSLWQGNTEAFF.

This rearrangement joins TRBV6-6 to TRBJ2-2; D not resolved. Trimming cost V 7 bases and J 0 bases, with 9 bases left between them. Germline V gene lookup returns CDR1 MNHNY and CDR2 SVGAGI (reference sequence). This CDR3 contains 14 residues. The CDR3 DNA is TGTGCCAGCACCCACGGCCCGAACACCGGGGAGCTGTTTTTT. Translated: CASTHGPNTGELFF.

CDR3 residues: CASSRDSYEQYF. The DNA of the CDR3 is TGTGCCAGCAGCCGGGATAGCTACGAGCAGTACTTC. The V gene is TRBV28, the J gene TRBJ2-7, with a tentative D call TRBD2 (5 bases). The V gene's germline CDR1 is MDHEN and CDR2 SYDVKM. Trimming removed 6 bases from V and 3 bases from J, with 9 bases in between. The CDR3 has 12 residues.

The V call is TRBV7-8, the J call TRBJ2-1; no reliable D call. Trimming stripped 1 base from V and 7 bases from J, with 5 bases between. CDR1 is SGHVS and CDR2 is FQNEAQ in the germline V gene. CDR3 length: 12 amino acids. CDR3 region: CASSLVGNEQFF. In nucleotides, the CDR3 is TGTGCCAGCAGCTTAGTTGGGAATGAGCAGTTCTTC. The full variable domain, rest sourced from reference TRBV7-8 and TRBJ2-1, is GAGVSQSPRYKVAKRGQDVALRCDPISGHVSLFWYQQALGQGPEFLTYFQNEAQLDKSGLPSDRFFAERPEGSVSTLKIQRTQQEDSAVYLCASSLVGNEQFFGPGTRLTVL.

This chain links TRBV10-3 with TRBJ2-1, with TRBD2 identical over 10 bases. Unmatched junction bases numbered 7, after V lost 10 bases and J lost 7 bases. CDR3 size: 13 residues. Germline CDR1 reads ENHRY; CDR2 reads SYGVKD. This chain's CDR3 is CATQREGANEQFF. In DNA form, the CDR3 reads TGTGCCACCCAGCGGGAGGGTGCGAATGAGCAGTTCTTC.

The chain links TRBV28 to TRBJ1-2, with D perhaps matching TRBD1 (5 bases). Germline CDR1 MDHEN, CDR2 SYDVKM. V was trimmed by 2 bases and J by 1 base, leaving 17 bases between them. The CDR3 spans 17 residues. CDR3 bases: TGTGCCAGCAGTTTAGACCCCCCAAGACAGCTTAACTATGGCTACACCTTC. Its protein is CASSLDPPRQLNYGYTF.

This sequence joins TRBV9 and TRBJ1-5, with 8 bases matching TRBD1. The CDR3 has 14 residues. The germline V gene has CDR1 SGDLS and CDR2 YYNGEE. The ends lost 3 bases at V and 6 bases at J; junction bases unmatched: 5. The CDR3 region is CASSAGGVGQPQHF. CDR3 nucleotide sequence: TGTGCCAGCAGCGCAGGGGGCGTCGGTCAGCCCCAGCATTTT. The whole variable domain, remainder taken from reference TRBV9 and TRBJ1-5, is DSGVTQTPKHLITATGQRVTLRCSPRSGDLSVYWYQQSLDQGLQFLIQYYNGEERAKGNILERFSAQQFPDLHSELNLSSLELGDSALYFCASSAGGVGQPQHFGDGTRLSIL.

The V gene is TRBV27, the J gene TRBJ2-6; D may be TRBD2 (5 bases). V was clipped by 2 bases and J by 0 bases, with 8 bases between them. The CDR3 runs to 16 residues. Germline lookup yields CDR1 MNHEY and CDR2 SMNVEV (reference sequence). The DNA of the CDR3 is TGTGCCAGCAGTTTACGGGGTAGCTCTGGGGCCAACGTCCTGACTTTC. It encodes CASSLRGSSGANVLTF.

V is TRBV19 and J is TRBJ1-2, with D maybe TRBD1 (5 bases). Germline-derived CDR1 and CDR2 are LNHDA and SQIVND (reference sequence). Trimming pared 1 base from V and 0 bases from J, leaving 9 bases between. The CDR3 is made up of 15 amino acids. CDR3 in DNA: TGTGCCAGTAGTATAGCCGGGGGTCCTAACTATGGCTACACCTTC. This gives the protein CASSIAGGPNYGYTF.

The rearrangement links TRBV7-9 to TRBJ1-6; D remains ambiguous. V shed 4 bases and J shed 4 bases, with 8 bases lying between them. The CDR3 runs 14 residues. The germline V gene has CDR1 SEHNR and CDR2 FQNEAQ (reference sequence). The CDR3 DNA is TGTGCCAGCAGCTCAAAGGGTTATAATTCACCCCTCCACTTT. This codes for CASSSKGYNSPLHF. The full variable domain, completed using reference TRBV7-9 and TRBJ1-6, is DTGVSQNPRHKITKRGQNVTFRCDPISEHNRLYWYRQTLGQGPEFLTYFQNEAQLEKSRLLSDRFSAERPKGSFSTLEIQRTEQGDSAMYLCASSSKGYNSPLHFGNGTRLTVT.

The chain joins TRBV6-5 to TRBJ1-1; D is undetermined. This CDR3 has 14 residues. V was shortened by 6 bases and J by 1 base, with 12 bases between the two germline ends. In germline, CDR1 is MNHEY, CDR2 SVGAGI. The CDR3 DNA sequence: TGTGCCAGCAGCCCTAGTAGTGGGAACACTGAAGCTTTCTTT. Translated: CASSPSSGNTEAFF.

The CDR3 sequence: CASSYLAGDYNEQFF. CDR3 nucleotides: TGTGCCAGCAGTTACTTGGCGGGGGACTACAATGAGCAGTTCTTC. The chain combines TRBV6-5 with TRBJ2-1; 7 bases are shared with TRBD2. The CDR3 consists of 15 residues. Trimming took 1 base from V and 3 from J; bases not matched to a gene: 3. Looked up from germline, CDR1 is MNHEY and CDR2 is SVGAGI.

Details on this clone: Other nucleotide sequences from this sample produce the same CDR3. The J gene is TRBJ1-2, the V gene TRBV2, with D possibly being TRBD1 (5 bases). This CDR3 is 13 amino acids long. V lost 4 bases to trimming and J lost 4 bases, with 10 bases between them. Germline lookup yields CDR1 SNHLY and CDR2 FYNNEI. DNA for the CDR3: TGTGCCAGCAGTGGGGGGGAAACCTATGGCTACACCTTC. The encoded protein is CASSGGETYGYTF.

The rearrangement uses TRBV7-8 and TRBJ2-2; TRBD1 is a possible D gene (5 bases). This CDR3 is 13 amino acids long. Germline V lookup: CDR1 SGHVS, CDR2 FQNEAQ. V lost 6 bases and J 7 bases, leaving 12 bases between the germline ends. The CDR3 DNA reads TGTGCCAGCAGTTCCCAAAGGGGCGGGGAGCTGTTTTTT. Its translation is CASSSQRGGELFF.

The chain couples TRBV28 to TRBJ2-2; TRBD1 matches at 9 bases. With V trimmed by 4 bases and J by 4 bases, 4 bases remained unmatched. Germline V gene lookup returns CDR1 MDHEN and CDR2 SYDVKM. The CDR3 has 15 amino acids. The CDR3 DNA sequence: TGTGCCAGCAGTTCAGGGACAGGGATCACCGGGGAGCTGTTTTTT. It specifies CASSSGTGITGELFF. The variable domain in full, with the rest retrieved from reference TRBV28 and TRBJ2-2, is DVKVTQSSRYLVKRTGEKVFLECVQDMDHENMFWYRQDPGLGLRLIYFSYDVKMKEKGDIPEGYSVSREKKERFSLILESASTNQTSMYLCASSSGTGITGELFFGEGSRLTVL.

The chain carries TRBV19 and TRBJ2-1, with 8 bases that match TRBD1. Per germline, CDR1 LNHDA and CDR2 SQIVND (reference sequence). The V segment lost 1 base and the J segment 9 bases; nucleotides outside the gene matches: 2. The CDR3 length is 13 residues. As DNA, the CDR3 is TGTGCCAGTAGTATAGTAGACAGGGGTGAGCAGTTCTTC. Amino acid sequence: CASSIVDRGEQFF.

This clone appeared once. This sequence joins TRBV5-1 and TRBJ2-3; TRBD2 might be the D (6 bases). Deletions cut 7 bases from V and 5 bases from J, with 17 bases between. This CDR3 has 14 residues. In germline, CDR1 is SGHRS, CDR2 YFSETQ. This chain's CDR3 is CASGITGVVDTQYF. The DNA of the CDR3 is TGCGCCAGCGGTATAACGGGAGTGGTAGATACGCAGTATTTT.

V usage is TRBV5-1 and J usage is TRBJ1-2; D ambiguous. Germline CDR1 SGHRS, CDR2 YFSETQ. The CDR3 totals 14 residues. V was shortened by 0 bases and J by 0 bases, with 6 bases between the two germline ends. CDR3 protein: CASSLAGANYGYTF. CDR3 DNA sequence: TGCGCCAGCAGCTTGGCAGGAGCTAACTATGGCTACACCTTC.